This TCR beta chain was obtained from a study of regulatory T cells in long-lasting Graves disease. Study at large: Antithyroid drug use was under 3 months in newly diagnosed Graves' patients.

Ten or more counts support this clonotype. Stated time point: newly diagnosed GD, antithyroid drugs for less than 3 months. Extracted PBMC RNA gave rise to the TCR library. The source of the patients was an endocrinology department in Xi'an, China. Germline CDR1 reads DFQATT; CDR2 reads SNEGSKA (reference sequence). The J segment lost 4 bases and the V segment lost 4 bases, leaving 5 bases of the junction unmatched. The CDR3 loop spans 15 amino acids. Arm-PCR of CDR3 regions and iRepertoire HTBI primers were used to build TCR beta libraries. TCRdb reanalysed the multiplex PCR reads using MiXCR and keeps one entry per CDR3 protein. The repertoire holds about 540,000 distinct CDR3 sequences, with roughly 14% as singletons. This sample also appeared in a second study, on T cells in Graves' hyperthyroidism and ophthalmopathy. From that report: Most thyroid clonotypes with frequency above 0.001 were detected in blood. Researchers report that a 13 V-J model separated ophthalmopathy from stable hyperthyroidism.

The sequence was collected from a man aged 25-40 years with Graves disease. This chain uses TRBV20-1 with TRBJ2-3; 13 bases align to TRBD2. The sequences come from peripheral blood mononuclear cells (PBMCs), collected at new diagnosis, from a patient treated with antithyroid drugs. CDR3 coding DNA: TGCAGTGCTACAGGACTAGCGGGAGTTTCAGATACGCAGTATTTT. Encoded protein: CSATGLAGVSDTQYF.